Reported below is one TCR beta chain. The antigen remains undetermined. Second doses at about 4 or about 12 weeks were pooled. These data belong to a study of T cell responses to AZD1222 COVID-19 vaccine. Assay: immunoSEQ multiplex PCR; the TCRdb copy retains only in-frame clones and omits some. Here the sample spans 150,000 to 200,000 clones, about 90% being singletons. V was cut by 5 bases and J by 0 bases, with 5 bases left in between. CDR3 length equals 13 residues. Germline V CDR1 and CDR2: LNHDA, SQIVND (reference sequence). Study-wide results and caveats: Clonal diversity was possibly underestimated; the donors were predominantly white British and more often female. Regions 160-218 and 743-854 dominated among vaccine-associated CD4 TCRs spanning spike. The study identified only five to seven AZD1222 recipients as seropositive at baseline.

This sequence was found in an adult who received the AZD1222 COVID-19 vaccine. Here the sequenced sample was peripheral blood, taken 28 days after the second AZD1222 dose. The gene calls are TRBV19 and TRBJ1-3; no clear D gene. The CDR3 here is CASSDNSGNTIYF. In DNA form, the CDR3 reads TGTGCCAGTAGTGACAACTCTGGAAACACCATATATTTT.